This T cell receptor (beta chain) was sequenced during a study of T cell responses to AZD1222 COVID-19 vaccine. Study-wide points: Two AZD1222 doses significantly raised spike-specific TCR breadth and depth over controls. The reported proportion of spike-specific TCRs targeting unmutated variant regions was nearly half. Repertoire sampling occurred only after the peak T cell response.

TCRdb keeps only in-frame clones here, not all; method: immunoSEQ multiplex PCR. The table has some 170,000 clones, 70% to 90% seen once; the top ten hold roughly 4%. V lost 6 bases to trimming and J lost 2 bases, with 11 bases between them. From germline, CDR1 is SQVTM and CDR2 ANQGSEA. This CDR3 contains 12 residues. Concerning this clone itself: Antigen: not known.

The sequence came from an adult who received the MenACWY meningococcal vaccine as a control. The V and J genes are TRBV29-1 and TRBJ2-7, with D perhaps TRBD2 (6 bases). The specimen was peripheral blood, collected 28 days after the second dose of the MenACWY control vaccine. The CDR3 nucleotides are TGCAGCGTGCTGCGGGGCGCCTACGAGCAGTACTTC. This translates into CSVLRGAYEQYF.